Listed below are T cell receptor beta chains from one sample, sequenced in a study of CXCR3-negative and CXCR3-positive naive CD8 T cells. TCRdb reprocessed the 5' RACE reads and keeps a single row for each CDR3 protein, giving no DNA. The sample's table shows about 140,000 distinct CDR3 sequences. Sample: naive CXCR3+ CD8+ T cells from blood. These receptor sequences come from a human donor in good health. Some clones in this sample may be carry-over from other donors' samples. Each CDR3 is given with its conserved first and last residue. The order of the fields is CDR3 length, V gene, J gene, CDR3 protein.

length: 16
V: TRBV7-9
J: TRBJ2-2
CDR3: CASRSGQGADTGELFF

length: 13
V: TRBV7-9
J: TRBJ2-7
CDR3: CASSFPASYEQYF

length: 13
V: TRBV19
J: TRBJ2-1
CDR3: CASTGGGYAEQFF

length: 16
V: TRBV4-1
J: TRBJ1-2
CDR3: CASSQDRGQGARGYTF

length: 16
V: TRBV7-3
J: TRBJ2-1
CDR3: CSSSLRLAGSYNEQFF

length: 16
V: TRBV28
J: TRBJ2-1
CDR3: CASSSQGLDRDNEQFF

length: 15
V: TRBV28
J: TRBJ2-6
CDR3: CASSSSLWGANVLTF

length: 19
V: TRBV7-9
J: TRBJ2-7
CDR3: CASSSGPGLAGFNAYEQYF

length: 13
V: TRBV14
J: TRBJ2-1
CDR3: CASSSTGYNEQFF

length: 15
V: TRBV4-1
J: TRBJ2-7
CDR3: CASSHLRDISYEQYF

length: 15
V: TRBV27
J: TRBJ2-7
CDR3: CASSFSLAGAYEQYF

length: 20
V: TRBV2
J: TRBJ2-7
CDR3: CASSEARFQVRLADLYEQYF

length: 15
V: TRBV28
J: TRBJ1-1
CDR3: CASSLMQATNTEAFF